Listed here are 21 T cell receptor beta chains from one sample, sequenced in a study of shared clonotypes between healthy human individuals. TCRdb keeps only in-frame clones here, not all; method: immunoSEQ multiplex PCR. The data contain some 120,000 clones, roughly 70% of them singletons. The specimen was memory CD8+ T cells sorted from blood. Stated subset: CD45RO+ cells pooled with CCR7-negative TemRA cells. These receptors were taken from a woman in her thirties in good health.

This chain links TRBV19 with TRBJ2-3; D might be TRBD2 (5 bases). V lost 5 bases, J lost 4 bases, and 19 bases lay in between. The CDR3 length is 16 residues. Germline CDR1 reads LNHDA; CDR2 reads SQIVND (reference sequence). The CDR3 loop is CASSPPKGLRADTQYF. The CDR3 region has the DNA TGTGCCAGTAGTCCGCCCAAAGGATTGAGGGCAGATACGCAGTATTTT.

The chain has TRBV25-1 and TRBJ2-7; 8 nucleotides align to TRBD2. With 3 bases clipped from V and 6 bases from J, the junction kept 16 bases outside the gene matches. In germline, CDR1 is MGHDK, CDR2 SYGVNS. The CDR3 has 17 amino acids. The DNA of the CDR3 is TGTGCCAGCAGTGAGCGGGGTGAGCGGGAGTCAGGACCCGAGCAGTACTTC. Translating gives CASSERGERESGPEQYF.

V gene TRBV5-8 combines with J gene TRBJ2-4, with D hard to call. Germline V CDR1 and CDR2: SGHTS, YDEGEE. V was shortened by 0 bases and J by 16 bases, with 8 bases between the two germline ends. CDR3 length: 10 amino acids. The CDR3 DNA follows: TGTGCCAGCAGCTTGGCCTCTCGATACTTC. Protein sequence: CASSLASRYF.

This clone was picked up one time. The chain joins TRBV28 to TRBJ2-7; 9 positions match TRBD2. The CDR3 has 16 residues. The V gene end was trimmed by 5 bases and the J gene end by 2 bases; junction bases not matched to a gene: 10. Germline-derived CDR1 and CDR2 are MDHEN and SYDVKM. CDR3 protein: CASSHLETSGTYEQYF. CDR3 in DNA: TGTGCCAGCAGTCATCTTGAGACTAGCGGAACCTACGAGCAGTACTTC.

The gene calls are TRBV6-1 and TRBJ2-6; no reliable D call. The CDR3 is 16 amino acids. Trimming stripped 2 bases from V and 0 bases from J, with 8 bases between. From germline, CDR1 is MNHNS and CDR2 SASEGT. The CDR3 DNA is TGTGCCAGCAGTGAAACGGCCGGCTCTGGGGCCAACGTCCTGACTTTC. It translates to CASSETAGSGANVLTF.

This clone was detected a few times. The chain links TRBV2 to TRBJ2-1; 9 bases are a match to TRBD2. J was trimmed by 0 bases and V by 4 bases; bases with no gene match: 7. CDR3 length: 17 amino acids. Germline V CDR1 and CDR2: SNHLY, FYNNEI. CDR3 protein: CASSGRLAEISYNEQFF. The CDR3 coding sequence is TGTGCCAGCAGTGGCCGACTAGCGGAGATCTCCTACAATGAGCAGTTCTTC. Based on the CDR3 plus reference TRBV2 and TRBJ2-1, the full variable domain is EPEVTQTPSHQVTQMGQEVILRCVPISNHLYFYWYRQILGQKVEFLVSFYNNEISEKSEIFDDQFSVERPDGSNFTLKIRSTKLEDSAMYFCASSGRLAEISYNEQFFGPGTRLTVL.

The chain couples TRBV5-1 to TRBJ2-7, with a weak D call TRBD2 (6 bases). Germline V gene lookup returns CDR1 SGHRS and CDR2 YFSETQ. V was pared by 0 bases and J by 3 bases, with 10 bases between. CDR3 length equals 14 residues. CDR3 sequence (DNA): TGCGCCAGCAGCTTGGATAGCGGATACTACGAGCAGTACTTC. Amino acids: CASSLDSGYYEQYF.

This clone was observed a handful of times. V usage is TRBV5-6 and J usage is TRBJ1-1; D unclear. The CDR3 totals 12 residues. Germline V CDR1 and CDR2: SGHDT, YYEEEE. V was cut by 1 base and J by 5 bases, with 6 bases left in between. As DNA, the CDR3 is TGTGCCAGCAGCTTGATCGGGACTGAAGCTTTCTTT. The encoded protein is CASSLIGTEAFF.

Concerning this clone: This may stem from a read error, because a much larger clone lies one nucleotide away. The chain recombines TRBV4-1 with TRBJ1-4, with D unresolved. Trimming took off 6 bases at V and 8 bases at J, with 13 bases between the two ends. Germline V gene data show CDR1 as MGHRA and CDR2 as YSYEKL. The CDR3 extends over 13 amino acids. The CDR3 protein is CASSPLAGEKLFF. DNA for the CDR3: TGCGCCAGCAGTCCCCTTGCGGGCGAAAAACTGTTTTTT.

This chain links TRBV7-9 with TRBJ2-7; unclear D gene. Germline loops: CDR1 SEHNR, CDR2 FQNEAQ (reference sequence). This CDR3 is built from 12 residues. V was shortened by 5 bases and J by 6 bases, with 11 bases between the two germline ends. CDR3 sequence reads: CASSDVQTEQYF. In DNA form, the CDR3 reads TGTGCCAGCAGCGACGTACAGACCGAGCAGTACTTC.

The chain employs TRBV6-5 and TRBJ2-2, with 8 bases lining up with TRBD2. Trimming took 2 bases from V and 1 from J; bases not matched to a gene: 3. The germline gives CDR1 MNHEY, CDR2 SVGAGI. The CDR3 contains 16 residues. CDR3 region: CASSYSTSGNTGELFF. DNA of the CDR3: TGTGCCAGCAGTTACAGTACTAGCGGGAACACCGGGGAGCTGTTTTTT.

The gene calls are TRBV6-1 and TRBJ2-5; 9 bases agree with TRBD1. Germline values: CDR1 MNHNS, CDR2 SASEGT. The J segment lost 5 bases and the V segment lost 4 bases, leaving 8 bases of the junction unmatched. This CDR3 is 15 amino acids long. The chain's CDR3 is CASSAYTGGVETQYF. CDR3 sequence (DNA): TGTGCCAGCAGTGCTTATACAGGGGGCGTGGAGACCCAGTACTTC.

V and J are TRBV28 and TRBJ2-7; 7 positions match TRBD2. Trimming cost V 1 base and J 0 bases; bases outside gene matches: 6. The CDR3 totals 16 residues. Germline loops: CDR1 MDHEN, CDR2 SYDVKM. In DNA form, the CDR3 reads TGTGCCAGCAGTTTATCCCGGGACTACCCCTCCTACGAGCAGTACTTC. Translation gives CASSLSRDYPSYEQYF.

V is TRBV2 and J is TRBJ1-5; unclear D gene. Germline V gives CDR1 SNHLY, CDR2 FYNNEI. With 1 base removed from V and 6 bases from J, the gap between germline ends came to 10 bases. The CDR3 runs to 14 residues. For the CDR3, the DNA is TGTGCCAGCAGTGAAGTGGGTAACGGTCAGCCCCAGCATTTT. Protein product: CASSEVGNGQPQHF. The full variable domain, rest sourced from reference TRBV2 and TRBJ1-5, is EPEVTQTPSHQVTQMGQEVILRCVPISNHLYFYWYRQILGQKVEFLVSFYNNEISEKSEIFDDQFSVERPDGSNFTLKIRSTKLEDSAMYFCASSEVGNGQPQHFGDGTRLSIL.

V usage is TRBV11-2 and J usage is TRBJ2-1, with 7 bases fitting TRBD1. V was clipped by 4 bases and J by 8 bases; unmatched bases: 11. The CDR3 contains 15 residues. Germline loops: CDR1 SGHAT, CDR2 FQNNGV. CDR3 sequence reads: CASSSPDRVGDEQFF. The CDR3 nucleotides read TGTGCCAGCAGCTCGCCCGACAGGGTTGGAGATGAGCAGTTCTTC.

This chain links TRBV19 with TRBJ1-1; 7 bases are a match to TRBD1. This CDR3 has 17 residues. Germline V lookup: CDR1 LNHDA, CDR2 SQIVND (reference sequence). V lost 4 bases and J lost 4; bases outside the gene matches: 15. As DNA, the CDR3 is TGTGCCAGTAGTAATTTCATTGACAGGGCTGTGGCCACTGAAGCTTTCTTT. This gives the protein CASSNFIDRAVATEAFF.

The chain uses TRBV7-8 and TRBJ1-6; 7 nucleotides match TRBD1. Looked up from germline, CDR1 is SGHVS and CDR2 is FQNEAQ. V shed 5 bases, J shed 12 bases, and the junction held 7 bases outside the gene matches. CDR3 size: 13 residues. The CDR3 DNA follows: TGTGCCAGCAGCCCAGGGGGGCGGGGACCCCTCCACTTT. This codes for CASSPGGRGPLHF.

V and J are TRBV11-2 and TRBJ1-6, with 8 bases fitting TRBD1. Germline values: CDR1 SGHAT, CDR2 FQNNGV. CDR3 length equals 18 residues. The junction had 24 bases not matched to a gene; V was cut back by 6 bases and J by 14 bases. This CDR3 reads CASSSRTGRPHSPSALHF. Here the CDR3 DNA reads TGTGCCAGCAGTTCCCGGACAGGGAGGCCCCACAGCCCCTCGGCCCTCCACTTT. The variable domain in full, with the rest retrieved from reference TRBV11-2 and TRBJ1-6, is EAGVAQSPRYKIIEKRQSVAFWCNPISGHATLYWYQQILGQGPKLLIQFQNNGVVDDSQLPKDRFSAERLKGVDSTLKIQPAKLEDSAVYLCASSSRTGRPHSPSALHFGNGTRLTVT.

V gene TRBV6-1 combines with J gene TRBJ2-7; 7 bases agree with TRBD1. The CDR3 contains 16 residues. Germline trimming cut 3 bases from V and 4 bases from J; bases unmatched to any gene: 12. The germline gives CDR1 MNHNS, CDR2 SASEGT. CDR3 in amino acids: CASSEFPGQRFYEQYF. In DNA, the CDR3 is TGTGCCAGCAGTGAGTTCCCGGGACAGAGATTTTACGAGCAGTACTTC.

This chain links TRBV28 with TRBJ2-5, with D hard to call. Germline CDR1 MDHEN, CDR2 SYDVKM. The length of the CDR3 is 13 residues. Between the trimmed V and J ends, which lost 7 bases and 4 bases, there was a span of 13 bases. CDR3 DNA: TGTGCCAGCATTAAGGATATGGGAGAGACCCAGTACTTC. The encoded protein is CASIKDMGETQYF.

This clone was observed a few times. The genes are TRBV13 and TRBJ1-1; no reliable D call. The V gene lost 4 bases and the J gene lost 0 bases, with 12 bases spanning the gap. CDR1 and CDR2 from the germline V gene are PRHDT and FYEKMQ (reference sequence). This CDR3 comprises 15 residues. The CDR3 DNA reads TGTGCCAGCAGCTCCCGGGCCTTCATGAACACTGAAGCTTTCTTT. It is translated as CASSSRAFMNTEAFF.